This T cell receptor (beta chain) was recovered during a study of vaccination effects on CD4 cells after COVID-19. Looking at the study overall: After vaccination, samples were taken early and late from three convalescent patients.

Regarding this clone: Its antigen is still unknown.

Germline V lookup: CDR1 SNHLY, CDR2 FYNNEI. Trimming removed 6 bases from V and 4 bases from J, with 18 bases in between. This CDR3 has 15 amino acids. Libraries were prepared by immunoSEQ multiplex PCR; TCRdb keeps only in-frame clonotypes and omits some of them. This table holds 30,000 to 35,000 clones, about 68% found once. Culture proceeded for 10 days, and CD4+ T cells were then isolated. Sometime from March through December 2020, the person acquired a SARS-CoV-2 infection that PCR confirmed. Participants completed two doses of the BNT162b2 or mRNA-1273 vaccine. Each culture had half its medium swapped for IL-2 medium on days 3 and 7.

The rearrangement links TRBV2 to TRBJ2-5, with D maybe TRBD2 (6 bases). The TCR originated in a human donor who had a prior SARS-CoV-2 infection. Sequences were derived from CD4+ T cells from PBMCs cultured without peptide, sampled after COVID-19 vaccination. The CDR3 DNA is TGTGCCAGCAGCCTAAGCGGGTGGGGTGGAGAGACCCAGTACTTC. Translating gives CASSLSGWGGETQYF. The complete variable domain, with remaining parts taken from reference TRBV2 and TRBJ2-5, reads EPEVTQTPSHQVTQMGQEVILRCVPISNHLYFYWYRQILGQKVEFLVSFYNNEISEKSEIFDDQFSVERPDGSNFTLKIRSTKLEDSAMYFCASSLSGWGGETQYFGPGTRLLVL.